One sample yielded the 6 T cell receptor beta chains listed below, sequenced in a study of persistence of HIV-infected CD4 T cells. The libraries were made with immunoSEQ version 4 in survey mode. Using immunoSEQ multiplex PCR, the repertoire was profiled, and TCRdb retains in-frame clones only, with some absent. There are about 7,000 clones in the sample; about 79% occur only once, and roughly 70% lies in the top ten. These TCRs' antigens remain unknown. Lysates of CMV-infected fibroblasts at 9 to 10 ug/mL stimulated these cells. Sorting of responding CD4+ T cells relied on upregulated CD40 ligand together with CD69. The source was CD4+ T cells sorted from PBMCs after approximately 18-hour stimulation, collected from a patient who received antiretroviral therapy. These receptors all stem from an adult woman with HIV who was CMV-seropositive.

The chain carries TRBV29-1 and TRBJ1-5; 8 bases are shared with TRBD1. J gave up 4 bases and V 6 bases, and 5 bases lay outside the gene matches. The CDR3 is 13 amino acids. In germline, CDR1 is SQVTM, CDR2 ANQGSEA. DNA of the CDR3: TGCAGCGTAGGACAGGGTGGGAATCAGCCCCAGCATTTT. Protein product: CSVGQGGNQPQHF.

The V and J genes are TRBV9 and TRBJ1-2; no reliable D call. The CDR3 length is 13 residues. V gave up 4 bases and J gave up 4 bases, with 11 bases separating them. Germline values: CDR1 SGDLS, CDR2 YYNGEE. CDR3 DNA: TGTGCCAGCAGCAGACGGGTGCTCTATGGCTACACCTTC. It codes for CASSRRVLYGYTF.

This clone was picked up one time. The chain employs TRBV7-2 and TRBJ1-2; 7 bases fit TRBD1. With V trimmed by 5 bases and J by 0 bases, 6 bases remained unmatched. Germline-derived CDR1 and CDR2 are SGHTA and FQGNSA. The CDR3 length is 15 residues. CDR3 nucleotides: TGTGCCAGCAGCCCCCCCGGGACAGCTAACTATGGCTACACCTTC. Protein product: CASSPPGTANYGYTF.

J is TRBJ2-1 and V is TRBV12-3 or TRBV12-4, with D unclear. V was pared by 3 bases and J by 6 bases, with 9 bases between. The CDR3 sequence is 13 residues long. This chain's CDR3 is CASSFRQANEQFF. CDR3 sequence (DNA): TGTGCCAGCAGTTTCCGGCAGGCCAATGAGCAGTTCTTC.

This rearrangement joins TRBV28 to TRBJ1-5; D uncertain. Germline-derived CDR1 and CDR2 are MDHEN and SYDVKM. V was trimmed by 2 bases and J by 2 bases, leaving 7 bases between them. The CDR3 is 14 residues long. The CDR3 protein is CASSLVQGNQPQHF. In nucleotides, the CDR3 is TGTGCCAGCAGTTTAGTTCAGGGCAATCAGCCCCAGCATTTT.

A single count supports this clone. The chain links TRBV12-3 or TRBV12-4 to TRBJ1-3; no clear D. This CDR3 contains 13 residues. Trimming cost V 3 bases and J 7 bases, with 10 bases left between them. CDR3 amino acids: CASSLGGFNTIYF. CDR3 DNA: TGTGCCAGCAGTTTGGGTGGATTCAACACCATATATTTT.